The present T cell receptor beta chain was sequenced within a study of blood T cell repertoires in COVID-19. About the study: The samples span acute and convalescent COVID-19 from the United States, Italy and Spain. PBMCs, B-cell-depleted T cells, or T cells were the source of the cDNA or gDNA that made up the material.

In its sample, this clone was seen once. In the authors' methods: Estimation of nucleated cell counts relied on the amplification of reference gene primers. The assay was immunoSEQ multiplex PCR, and TCRdb's table has in-frame clones only and misses some. The DNA was the basis for D and trimming; V, J and clone size are from that table. The table lists more than 150,000 clones, approximately 80% of them singletons. CDR3 length: 16 residues. Germline CDR1 is MNHEY and CDR2 is SMNVEV (reference sequence). The ends lost 3 bases at V and 2 bases at J; junction bases unmatched: 9. The receptor comes from a woman aged 50 to 65 with acute or convalescent COVID-19. Sequencing was done on a sample of peripheral blood. This rearrangement joins TRBV27 to TRBJ1-1; TRBD1 agrees at 7 bases. The CDR3, as DNA: TGTGCCAGCAGTTTCGGCTCGCGGACAGGCAACACTGAAGCTTTCTTT. It codes for CASSFGSRTGNTEAFF.